Listed below are T cell receptor beta chains from one sample, sequenced in a study of response to subunit inactivated influenza vaccine. Via MiXCR, TCRdb re-called the RT-PCR reads, giving one row per CDR3 protein. Of about 800,000 distinct CDR3 sequences detected, around 20% appear once; the ten largest clones hold 10%. The specimen comprised PBMCs from blood, sampled 5 to 6 days after vaccination. The receptors were gathered from a man in his fifties who received an inactivated influenza vaccine. CDR3s leave out the opening cysteine and the closing phenylalanine or tryptophan. Fields, in order: V gene, J gene, CDR3 protein.

TRBV6-6,TRBJ2-2,ASTALGTGELF
TRBV18,TRBJ2-1,ASSPQLAGAATYNEQF
TRBV12-3/TRBV12-4,TRBJ1-4,ASSSGGRTNEKLF
TRBV29-1,TRBJ2-1,SVEIRGRDNEQF
TRBV7-6,TRBJ2-7,ASSLVGGQGRPYEQY
TRBV14,TRBJ2-1,ASSRTSGVTYNEQF
TRBV12-3/TRBV12-4,TRBJ1-4,ASSYAGTNEKLF
TRBV5-8,TRBJ2-5,ASSGRTGGLAQY
TRBV6-1,TRBJ2-3,ASRTDRGTSTDTQY
TRBV28,TRBJ1-1,ASSQGATEAF
TRBV10-3,TRBJ1-5,ATRTGTGNQPQH
TRBV7-9,TRBJ2-3,ASSPTRGASGTDTQY
TRBV6-1,TRBJ1-5,ASRRQGIPNQPQH
TRBV27,TRBJ2-2,ASSSIQGAPNTGELF
TRBV6-2/TRBV6-3,TRBJ2-7,ASGKDASHYEQY
TRBV5-1,TRBJ2-5,ASSFTGSDGGTQY
TRBV7-9,TRBJ2-7,ASSSDMFEQY
TRBV3-1,TRBJ2-5,ASSQVDETQY
TRBV7-7,TRBJ2-5,ASSLGRVLQETQY
TRBV4-3,TRBJ1-2,ASSQEHRGNYGYT
TRBV7-8,TRBJ2-1,ASSPGGHPYNEQF
TRBV20-1,TRBJ1-1,SAGGETEAF
TRBV18,TRBJ2-1,ASSPPIVVRPYNEQF
TRBV7-8,TRBJ2-7,ASSLQVAGPSYEQY
TRBV5-1,TRBJ2-1,ASSLGSSGGSYNEQF
TRBV7-2,TRBJ2-7,ASSLSWGTSVPNEQY
TRBV10-3,TRBJ2-1,AIRKGDEQF
TRBV5-1,TRBJ2-1,ASSDSGNEQF
TRBV11-2,TRBJ2-5,ASSLRDSGGMETQY
TRBV7-9,TRBJ2-5,ASRQNRGTQY
TRBV3-1,TRBJ2-6,ASSQVFASGANVLT
TRBV12-3/TRBV12-4,TRBJ1-1,ASSPRHPDEAF
TRBV3-1,TRBJ2-7,ASSRHGSYEQY
TRBV4-3,TRBJ1-1,ASSRGQGPLNTEAF
TRBV6-2/TRBV6-3,TRBJ1-1,ASGRANTEAF
TRBV4-2,TRBJ1-4,ASSQDPGGQGFHYEKLF
TRBV7-9,TRBJ1-6,ASSARGDRGQSPLH
TRBV11-2,TRBJ2-1,ASSLLMGVEQF
TRBV29-1,TRBJ2-7,SVGGYEQY
TRBV4-3,TRBJ1-5,ASSQGHDSPNQPQH
TRBV7-9,TRBJ1-3,ASSLGAKGDTIY
TRBV20-1,TRBJ1-6,SAPRQIVNSPLH
TRBV7-8,TRBJ2-7,ASRIPGAYEQY
TRBV29-1,TRBJ2-7,SVEMGLAGGPYEQY
TRBV6-1,TRBJ2-7,ASSRKGELYEQY
TRBV7-9,TRBJ2-7,ASSSGQYEQY
TRBV11-2,TRBJ2-5,ASSLDPRGKETQY
TRBV4-2,TRBJ1-6,ASSQSMDSLNSPLH
TRBV28,TRBJ2-7,ASSSNAEQY
TRBV27,TRBJ2-5,ASRGASWTQY
TRBV24-1,TRBJ2-1,ATNGQQGGAQF
TRBV7-9,TRBJ2-6,ASSWTGSPGANVLT
TRBV15,TRBJ2-2,ATKDRRNTGELF
TRBV6-2/TRBV6-3,TRBJ2-7,ASSYSKGTYSYEQY
TRBV9,TRBJ2-2,ASSVLAGGYTGELF
TRBV5-1,TRBJ2-7,ASSIDRHYEQY